What follows are 27 T cell receptor beta chains derived from one specimen sequenced in a study of Graves' ophthalmopathy and Graves' hyperthyroidism. The TCR beta CDR3 regions underwent amplification from RNA transcripts. Following a first-round RT-PCR that used HTBI primers, a second-round multiplex PCR was carried out. One entry per CDR3 protein results from TCRdb running MiXCR on the multiplex PCR reads. The repertoire holds 900,000 to 1,200,000 distinct CDR3 sequences, 35% to 40% seen once, with 8.5% to 14% in the top ten. Sequencing used peripheral blood or thyroid tissue (not recorded which). All receptors derive from an adult man with Graves' hyperthyroidism.

This clonotype was observed at least ten times. This sequence joins TRBV5-1 and TRBJ1-3; TRBD1 might be the D (6 bases). Trimming left V 0 bases short and J 9 bases short, with 13 bases between. The CDR3 length is 14 residues. Germline CDR1 SGHRS, CDR2 YFSETQ. The CDR3 DNA follows: TGCGCCAGCAGCTTGGAGGCAGGGGTAGGCACCATATATTTT. Its protein is CASSLEAGVGTIYF.

This clonotype was counted only a few times. V usage is TRBV5-8 and J usage is TRBJ1-2, with a weak D call TRBD1 (6 bases). Germline V CDR1 and CDR2: SGHTS, YDEGEE. The germline V and J ends were trimmed by 0 bases and 8 bases, with 23 bases remaining between them. The CDR3 spans 17 residues. DNA of the CDR3: TGTGCCAGCAGCTTGGCTGGGGCAGGGGAACCTCCTATGGGCTACACCTTC. Residues: CASSLAGAGEPPMGYTF.

This clonotype was seen ten or more times. J is TRBJ1-4 and V is TRBV19; 9 positions match TRBD1. The CDR3 loop spans 14 amino acids. V lost 4 bases and J lost 8; bases outside the gene matches: 5. In germline, CDR1 is LNHDA, CDR2 SQIVND (reference sequence). The CDR3 spells CASSNRGQEEKLFF. Here the CDR3 DNA reads TGTGCCAGTAGTAACAGGGGGCAAGAAGAAAAACTGTTTTTT.

Many counts were recorded for this clonotype. The J gene is TRBJ1-5, the V gene TRBV7-8, with D possibly TRBD1 on 6 matching bases. The germline V and J ends were trimmed by 2 bases and 7 bases, with 18 bases remaining between them. Germline V gene lookup returns CDR1 SGHVS and CDR2 FQNEAQ. This CDR3 is 16 amino acids long. The CDR3 here is CASSLTDSSNGQPQHF. CDR3 DNA: TGTGCCAGCAGCTTAACGGACAGTTCTAATGGACAGCCCCAGCATTTT.

The chain carries TRBV7-2 and TRBJ1-3; possibly TRBD1 for D (5 bases). The germline gives CDR1 SGHTA, CDR2 FQGNSA. V was trimmed by 2 bases and J by 2 bases, leaving 19 bases between them. The CDR3 runs 18 residues. CDR3 loop: CASSLRLNRIQTGNTIYF. The CDR3, as DNA: TGTGCCAGCAGCTTACGGCTAAACAGGATCCAAACTGGAAACACCATATATTTT.

This clonotype was seen once. This rearrangement joins TRBV7-2 to TRBJ1-2, with D unresolved. From germline, CDR1 is SGHTA and CDR2 FQGNSA. CDR3 length equals 16 residues. Trimming removed 1 base from V and 2 bases from J, with 14 bases in between. The CDR3 here is CASSLVQAGPNYGYTF. CDR3 DNA: TGTGCCAGCAGCTTAGTCCAAGCCGGGCCGAACTATGGCTACACCTTC.

V gene TRBV7-2 combines with J gene TRBJ2-2, with D possibly called TRBD1 or TRBD2 (5 bases each). Trimming removed 11 bases from V and 1 base from J, with 17 bases in between. Per the germline V gene, CDR1 is SGHTA and CDR2 is FQGNSA. This CDR3 region has 15 residues. CDR3 DNA sequence: TGTGCCTGGACCCCCGGGGCCTTGAACACCGGGGAGCTGTTTTTT. Protein sequence: CAWTPGALNTGELFF.

This clonotype was counted between two and nine times. Relative to the germline gene, one junction end is altered; a read error may explain this. V usage is TRBV7-7 and J usage is TRBJ1-1; D gene uncertain. CDR3 size: 14 residues. The germline CDR1 and CDR2 sequences are SSHAT and FNYEAQ (reference sequence). CDR3 coding DNA: TGTGCTAGCAGCCCTACCTTTCTGTCGGGAGAAGCTTTCTTT. This translates into CASSPTFLSGEAFF.

The sample holds a few counts of this clonotype. V usage is TRBV6-2 or TRBV6-3 and J usage is TRBJ2-5; the match to TRBD2 covers 9 bases. The CDR3 loop spans 17 amino acids. Unmatched junction bases numbered 10, after V lost 0 bases and J lost 5 bases. Germline V gene data show CDR1 as MNHEY and CDR2 as SVGEGT. The CDR3 DNA reads TGTGCCAGCAGTTACTCGACCCGGCCTAGCGGGATCGAGACCCAGTACTTC. Protein product: CASSYSTRPSGIETQYF.

On this clonotype itself: Given the absence of the conserved phenylalanine or tryptophan at the CDR3 end, a read error is likely. The gene calls are TRBV15 and TRBJ1-5; 7 positions match TRBD1. This CDR3 spans 14 amino acids. The V segment lost 5 bases and the J segment 4 bases; nucleotides outside the gene matches: 5. Germline CDR1 and CDR2: LNHNV and YYDKDF (reference sequence). The CDR3 DNA reads TGTGCCACCAGCTCACGGGACAGAAATCAGCCCCAGCATTGT. This translates into CATSSRDRNQPQHC.

The chain employs TRBV20-1 and TRBJ2-5; 7 bases map to TRBD1. The CDR3 has 16 amino acids. Germline lookup yields CDR1 DFQATT and CDR2 SNEGSKA (reference sequence). The ends lost 1 base at V and 2 bases at J; junction bases unmatched: 10. CDR3 sequence (DNA): TGCAGTGCTAGAGTAGGCGTGGGGACAGTGCAAGAGACCCAGTACTTC. Translated, it gives CSARVGVGTVQETQYF.

V is TRBV6-2 or TRBV6-3 and J is TRBJ2-2; D unresolved. CDR3 length equals 15 residues. Deletions cut 0 bases from V and 1 base from J, with 6 bases between. From germline, CDR1 is MNHEY and CDR2 SVGEGT. The CDR3 nucleotides read TGTGCCAGCAGTTACTCTCGCATGAACACCGGGGAGCTGTTTTTT. Its protein is CASSYSRMNTGELFF.

This clonotype has a count of ten or more. The chain uses TRBV9 and TRBJ1-2; TRBD1 matches at 8 bases. Trimming at V came to 2 bases and at J to 6 bases, leaving 12 bases not matched to a gene. The germline V gene encodes CDR1 SGDLS and CDR2 YYNGEE. This CDR3 contains 16 residues. The DNA of the CDR3 is TGTGCCAGCAGCGTCACCTGGCAGGGGGCCTGGGATGGCTACACCTTC. It translates to CASSVTWQGAWDGYTF.

This clonotype occurred many times. CDR3 amino acids: CASSPRVEDTEAFF. The CDR3 nucleotides are TGTGCCAGCAGCCCGCGGGTTGAGGACACTGAAGCTTTCTTT. The chain links TRBV6-5 to TRBJ1-1; D is ambiguous. CDR1 MNHEY and CDR2 SVGAGI come from the germline V gene. CDR3 length equals 14 residues. V gave up 6 bases and J gave up 3 bases, with 14 bases separating them.

The sample holds a few counts of this clonotype. CDR3 residues: CAITPGQRGSPLHF. The CDR3, as DNA: TGTGCCATCACCCCGGGACAGAGGGGCTCACCCCTCCACTTT. The V call is TRBV10-3, the J call TRBJ1-6; 7 bases are shared with TRBD1. The CDR3 is made up of 14 amino acids. The germline CDR1 and CDR2 sequences are ENHRY and SYGVKD. V dropped 7 bases and J dropped 10; count of bases not matched to a gene: 10.

This clonotype was counted ten times or more. The V and J genes are TRBV25-1 and TRBJ2-2; 9 bases line up with TRBD1. V trimming: 2 bases; J trimming: 5 bases; junction bases outside the gene matches: 3. CDR1 and CDR2 (germline): MGHDK, SYGVNS. The CDR3 length is 15 residues. The CDR3 DNA reads TGTGCCAGCAGTGAACGGACAGGGGTGACCGGGGAGCTGTTTTTT. Translation gives CASSERTGVTGELFF. Complete variable domain (other parts from reference TRBV25-1 and TRBJ2-2): EADIYQTPRYLVIGTGKKITLECSQTMGHDKMYWYQQDPGMELHLIHYSYGVNSTEKGDLSSESTVSRIRTEHFPLTLESARPSHTSQYLCASSERTGVTGELFFGEGSRLTVL.

Note on this clonotype: An end of the junction does not agree with germline; a read error may underlie this. The chain links TRBV5-1 to TRBJ1-4, with TRBD1 matching 7 bases. This CDR3 contains 16 residues. CDR1 is SGHRS, CDR2 YFSETQ, per germline. CDR3 nucleotides: TGTGCCAGCAGTAGGGTGAAGGGGACAGCCTATGAAAAACTGTTTTTT. The encoded protein is CASSRVKGTAYEKLFF.

Note on this clonotype: A much larger clone sits a single nucleotide away, making a read error possible. This chain links TRBV12-3 or TRBV12-4 with TRBJ1-5; D perhaps matches TRBD1 (6 bases). CDR3 length equals 14 residues. The CDR3 is CASSIRQANQLQHF. CDR3 nucleotides: TGTGCCAGCAGTATTCGACAGGCCAATCAGCTCCAGCATTTT.

This clonotype was counted at least ten times. The genes are TRBV11-2 and TRBJ2-5; TRBD1 agrees at 12 bases. The CDR3 extends over 16 amino acids. J lost 4 bases, V lost 5 bases, and 8 bases had no gene match. Germline CDR1 and CDR2: SGHAT and FQNNGV. The CDR3 DNA sequence: TGTGCCAGCAGCCCAGTGGGACAGGGGGCGCGAGAGACCCAGTACTTC. Translated: CASSPVGQGARETQYF.

This chain joins TRBV7-9 and TRBJ2-2, with D possibly TRBD1 on 5 matching bases. The CDR3 loop spans 17 amino acids. V was clipped by 5 bases and J by 3 bases, with 19 bases between them. The germline gives CDR1 SEHNR, CDR2 FQNEAQ (reference sequence). The CDR3 coding sequence is TGTGCCAGCAGCGCGCCAGCCGGCAGGGTGGACACCGGGGAGCTGTTTTTT. This translates into CASSAPAGRVDTGELFF.

Many counts were recorded for this clonotype. The V call is TRBV20-1, the J call TRBJ1-5; D ambiguous. Trimming left V 1 base short and J 3 bases short, with 4 bases between. The CDR3 extends over 12 amino acids. Germline V gene sequence: CDR1 DFQATT, CDR2 SNEGSKA (reference sequence). CDR3 nucleotides: TGCAGTGCTAGAGCCAACAATCAGCCCCAGCATTTT. Translating it yields CSARANNQPQHF.

The sample holds many counts of this clonotype. The chain uses TRBV9 and TRBJ1-2, with TRBD1 as a possible D gene (6 bases). The germline CDR1 and CDR2 sequences are SGDLS and YYNGEE. V was clipped by 4 bases and J by 7 bases, with 17 bases between them. This CDR3 has 14 amino acids. CDR3 nucleotide sequence: TGTGCCAGCAGCTCACAAACAGGGACTACTGGCTACACCTTC. Translated: CASSSQTGTTGYTF.

CDR3 sequence: CSARQGTSEKLFF. The CDR3 coding sequence is TGCAGTGCTAGACAGGGGACGAGTGAAAAACTGTTTTTT. The chain combines TRBV20-1 with TRBJ1-4; a weak D match, TRBD1 (6 bases). Germline CDR1 is DFQATT and CDR2 is SNEGSKA (reference sequence). The CDR3 runs 13 residues. Trimming removed 2 bases from V and 7 bases from J, with 11 bases in between.

To note about this clonotype: This is likely a read error, given that the CDR3 carries no conserved phenylalanine or tryptophan at its end. The DNA is left out, because the CDR3 cannot be placed on it with certainty; the CDR3 is given as TCRdb lists it. The chain carries TRBV12-3 or TRBV12-4 and TRBJ1-2; the D call TRBD1 from the table was never checked on the DNA. The CDR3 has 9 residues if both end residues are counted. The CDR3 is CASSPLDRA.

This clonotype was counted at least ten times. This chain uses TRBV19 with TRBJ1-2; unclear D gene. CDR3 length equals 10 residues. Germline values: CDR1 LNHDA, CDR2 SQIVND (reference sequence). The germline V and J ends were trimmed by 11 bases and 5 bases, with 9 bases remaining between them. The CDR3 loop is CAVRVYGYTF. Here the CDR3 DNA reads TGTGCCGTAAGGGTATATGGCTACACCTTC.

The chain carries TRBV11-2 and TRBJ1-1; D is unclear. The germline V gene has CDR1 SGHAT and CDR2 FQNNGV. The CDR3 is 12 amino acids. V was trimmed by 3 bases and J by 7 bases, leaving 9 bases between them. In DNA form, the CDR3 reads TGTGCCAGCAGCTTTGGACTTCTTGAAGCTTTCTTT. Protein product: CASSFGLLEAFF.

At least ten counts were recorded for this clonotype. This rearrangement joins TRBV19 to TRBJ1-2; TRBD1 agrees at 10 bases. Germline loops: CDR1 LNHDA, CDR2 SQIVND (reference sequence). J lost 1 base, V lost 6 bases, and 2 bases had no gene match. The length of the CDR3 is 14 residues. The CDR3 region has the DNA TGTGCCAGTAGAGACAGGGGGCTTAACTATGGCTACACCTTC. This sequence encodes CASRDRGLNYGYTF.